This T cell receptor beta chain was captured by sequencing in a study of blood T cell repertoires in COVID-19. Study in general: Donors in the United States, Italy and Spain gave samples during acute or convalescent COVID-19. Nucleic acid was either cDNA or gDNA, and it came from T cells, B-cell-depleted T cells, or PBMCs.

Original analysis: Estimated nucleated cell counts came from reference gene primer amplification. Only in-frame clones appear in the TCRdb table, and some are missing; sequencing was by immunoSEQ multiplex PCR. V and J calls plus clone size are reproduced from that table; the DNA served to infer D and trimming. The sample has approximately 220,000 clones, about 86% seen once. J gave up 10 bases and V 7 bases, and 13 bases lay outside the gene matches. The V gene's germline CDR1 is WSHSY and CDR2 SAAADI. The CDR3 extends over 15 amino acids. This chain links TRBV10-2 with TRBJ1-6, with 7 bases identical to TRBD1. This clonotype was obtained from a woman aged 60 to 75 with acute or convalescent COVID-19. Sequenced sample: peripheral blood. The CDR3 spells CASTEGAVFESPLHF. CDR3 bases: TGCGCCAGCACCGAGGGGGCAGTTTTTGAATCACCCCTCCACTTT.